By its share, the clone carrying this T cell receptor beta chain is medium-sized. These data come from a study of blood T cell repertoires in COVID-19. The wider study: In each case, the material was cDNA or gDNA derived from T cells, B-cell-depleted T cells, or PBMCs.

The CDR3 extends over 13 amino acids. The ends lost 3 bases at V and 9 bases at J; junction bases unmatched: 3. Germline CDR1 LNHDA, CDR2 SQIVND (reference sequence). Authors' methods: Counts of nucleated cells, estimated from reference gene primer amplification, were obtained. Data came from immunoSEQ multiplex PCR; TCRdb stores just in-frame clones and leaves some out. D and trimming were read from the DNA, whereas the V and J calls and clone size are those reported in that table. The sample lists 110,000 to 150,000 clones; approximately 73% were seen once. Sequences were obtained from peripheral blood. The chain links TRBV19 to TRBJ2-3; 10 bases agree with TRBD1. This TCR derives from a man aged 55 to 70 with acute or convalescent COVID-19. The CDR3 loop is CASSMWGQGTQYF. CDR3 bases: TGTGCCAGTAGTATGTGGGGACAGGGGACGCAGTATTTT.